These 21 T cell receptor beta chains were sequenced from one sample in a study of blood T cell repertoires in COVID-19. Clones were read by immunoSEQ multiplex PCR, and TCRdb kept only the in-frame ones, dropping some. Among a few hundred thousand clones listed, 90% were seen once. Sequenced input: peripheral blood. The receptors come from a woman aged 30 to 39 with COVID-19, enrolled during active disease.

The CDR3 protein is CASSLAGAGGPNTGELFF. The CDR3 nucleotides are TGTGCCAGCAGCTTGGCCGGAGCGGGAGGGCCGAACACCGGGGAGCTGTTTTTT. The genes are TRBV5-5 and TRBJ2-2, with 10 bases lining up with TRBD2. Per germline, CDR1 SGHKS and CDR2 YYEKEE (reference sequence). CDR3 length: 18 amino acids. The V segment lost 0 bases and the J segment 0 bases; nucleotides outside the gene matches: 5.

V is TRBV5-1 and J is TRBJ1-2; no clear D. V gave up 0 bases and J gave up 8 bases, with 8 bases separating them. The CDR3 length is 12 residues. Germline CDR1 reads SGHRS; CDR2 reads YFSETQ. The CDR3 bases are TGCGCCAGCAGCTTGGGAAGCGAGGGCTACACCTTC. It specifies CASSLGSEGYTF. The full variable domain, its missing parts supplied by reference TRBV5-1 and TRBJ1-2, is KAGVTQTPRYLIKTRGQQVTLSCSPISGHRSVSWYQQTPGQGLQFLFEYFSETQRNKGNFPGRFSGRQFSNSRSEMNVSTLELGDSALYLCASSLGSEGYTFGSGTRLTVV.

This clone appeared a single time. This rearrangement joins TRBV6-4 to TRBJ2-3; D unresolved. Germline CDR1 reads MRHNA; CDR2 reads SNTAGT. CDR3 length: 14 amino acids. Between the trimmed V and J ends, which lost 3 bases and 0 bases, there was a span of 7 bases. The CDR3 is CASSERTSTDTQYF. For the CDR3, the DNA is TGTGCCAGCAGTGAAAGAACAAGCACAGATACGCAGTATTTT.

CDR3 protein: CASSYRTGGVVEAFF. The DNA for the CDR3 is TGTGCCAGCAGTTACCGGACAGGGGGCGTGGTGGAAGCTTTCTTT. The J gene is TRBJ1-1, the V gene TRBV27; 11 nucleotides agree with TRBD1. The germline V gene encodes CDR1 MNHEY and CDR2 SMNVEV (reference sequence). The V and J ends lost 4 bases and 8 bases, in that order; junction bases with no gene match: 9. This CDR3 is 15 amino acids long.

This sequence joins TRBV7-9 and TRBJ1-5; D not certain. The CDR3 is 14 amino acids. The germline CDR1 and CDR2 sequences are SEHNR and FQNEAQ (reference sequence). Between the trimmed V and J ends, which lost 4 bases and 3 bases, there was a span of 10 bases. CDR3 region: CASSSGLNNQPQHF. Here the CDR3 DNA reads TGTGCCAGCAGCTCCGGACTGAACAATCAGCCCCAGCATTTT.

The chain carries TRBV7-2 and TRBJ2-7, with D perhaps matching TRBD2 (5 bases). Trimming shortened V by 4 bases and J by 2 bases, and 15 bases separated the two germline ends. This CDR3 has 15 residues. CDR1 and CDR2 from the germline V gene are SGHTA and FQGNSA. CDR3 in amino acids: CASSSRTGSAYEQYF. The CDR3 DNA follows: TGTGCCAGCAGCTCAAGGACTGGGTCAGCCTACGAGCAGTACTTC.

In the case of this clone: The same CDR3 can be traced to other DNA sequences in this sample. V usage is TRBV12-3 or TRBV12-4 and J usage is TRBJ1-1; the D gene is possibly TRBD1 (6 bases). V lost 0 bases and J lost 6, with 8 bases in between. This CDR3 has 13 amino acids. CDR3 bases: TGTGCCAGCAGTTTAGCGGCAGGGGCTGAAGCTTTCTTT. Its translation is CASSLAAGAEAFF.

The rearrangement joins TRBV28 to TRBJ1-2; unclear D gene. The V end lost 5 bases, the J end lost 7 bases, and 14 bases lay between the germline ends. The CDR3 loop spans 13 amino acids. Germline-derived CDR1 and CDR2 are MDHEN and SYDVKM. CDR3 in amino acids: CASSNRFRGGYTF. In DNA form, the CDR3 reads TGTGCCAGCAGTAATCGTTTCCGGGGTGGCTACACCTTC.

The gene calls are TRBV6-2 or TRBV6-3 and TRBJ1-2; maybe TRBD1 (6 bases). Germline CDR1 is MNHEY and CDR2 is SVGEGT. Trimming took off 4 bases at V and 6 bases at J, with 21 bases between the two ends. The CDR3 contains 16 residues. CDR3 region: CASSSARRGAPHGYTF. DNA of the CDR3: TGTGCCAGCAGTTCGGCCAGACGGGGGGCCCCGCATGGCTACACCTTC.

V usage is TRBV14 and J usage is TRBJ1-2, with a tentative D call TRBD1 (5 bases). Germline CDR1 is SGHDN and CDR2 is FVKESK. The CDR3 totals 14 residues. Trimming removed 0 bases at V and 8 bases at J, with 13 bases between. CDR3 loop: CASSQEISGWGYTF. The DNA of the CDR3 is TGTGCCAGCAGCCAAGAGATATCAGGGTGGGGCTACACCTTC.

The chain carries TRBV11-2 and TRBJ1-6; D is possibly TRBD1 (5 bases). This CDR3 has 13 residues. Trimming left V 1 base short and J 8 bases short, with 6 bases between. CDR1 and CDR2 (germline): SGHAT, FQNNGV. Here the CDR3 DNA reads TGTGCCAGCAGCTTAGCGGGGGATTCACCCCTCCACTTT. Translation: CASSLAGDSPLHF.

In DNA, the CDR3 is TGTGCCAGCAGTTTAATGGAGCGGTATTCACCCCTCCACTTT. Encoded protein: CASSLMERYSPLHF. The chain is built from TRBV28 and TRBJ1-6; D is undetermined. The length of the CDR3 is 14 residues. V was trimmed by 2 bases and J by 8 bases, leaving 10 bases between them. Germline V gene data show CDR1 as MDHEN and CDR2 as SYDVKM.

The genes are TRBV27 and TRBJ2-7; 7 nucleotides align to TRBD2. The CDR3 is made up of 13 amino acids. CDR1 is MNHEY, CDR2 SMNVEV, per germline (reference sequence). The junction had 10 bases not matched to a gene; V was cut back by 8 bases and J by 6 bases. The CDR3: CASGEAGESEQYF. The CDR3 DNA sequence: TGTGCCAGCGGGGAGGCGGGAGAATCCGAGCAGTACTTC.

CDR3 DNA: TGTGCCAGCAGCGTAGGACTAGCGGGAGGAGCCATACTTTACAATGAGCAGTTCTTC. This gives the protein CASSVGLAGGAILYNEQFF. The chain has TRBV9 and TRBJ2-1, with TRBD2 identical over 13 bases. Germline V CDR1 and CDR2: SGDLS, YYNGEE. The J segment lost 4 bases and the V segment lost 0 bases, leaving 10 bases of the junction unmatched. This CDR3 is 19 amino acids long.

This CDR3 reads CASSIAGGIGYEQYF. CDR3 nucleotide sequence: TGTGCCAGTAGTATAGCGGGAGGCATCGGCTACGAGCAGTACTTC. This chain connects TRBV19 to TRBJ2-7; 7 bases align to TRBD2. V shed 1 base and J 3 bases; nucleotides not matched to a gene: 6. The germline V gene encodes CDR1 LNHDA and CDR2 SQIVND (reference sequence). The CDR3 runs 15 residues.

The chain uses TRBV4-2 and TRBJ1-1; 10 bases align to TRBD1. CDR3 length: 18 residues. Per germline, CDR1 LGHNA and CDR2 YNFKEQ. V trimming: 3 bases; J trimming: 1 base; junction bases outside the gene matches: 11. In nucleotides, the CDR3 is TGTGCCAGCAGCCAGGCCGGGACAGGGGTGACACGGAACACTGAAGCTTTCTTT. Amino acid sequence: CASSQAGTGVTRNTEAFF.

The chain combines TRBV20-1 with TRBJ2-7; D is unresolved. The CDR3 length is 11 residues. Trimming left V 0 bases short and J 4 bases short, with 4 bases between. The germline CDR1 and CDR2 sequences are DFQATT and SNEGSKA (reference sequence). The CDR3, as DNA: TGCAGTGCTAGAGAGCAGTACGAGCAGTACTTC. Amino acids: CSAREQYEQYF.

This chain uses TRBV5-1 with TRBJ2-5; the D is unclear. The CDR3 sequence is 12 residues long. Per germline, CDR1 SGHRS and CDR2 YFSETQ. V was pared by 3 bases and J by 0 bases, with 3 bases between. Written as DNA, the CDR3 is TGCGCCAGCAGCTCCTACCAAGAGACCCAGTACTTC. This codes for CASSSYQETQYF.

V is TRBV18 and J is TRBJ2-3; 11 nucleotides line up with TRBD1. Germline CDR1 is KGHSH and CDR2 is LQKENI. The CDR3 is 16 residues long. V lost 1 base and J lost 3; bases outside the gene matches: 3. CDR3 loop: CASSPLRDRGTDTQYF. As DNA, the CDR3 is TGTGCCAGCTCACCACTGAGGGACAGGGGGACAGATACGCAGTATTTT.

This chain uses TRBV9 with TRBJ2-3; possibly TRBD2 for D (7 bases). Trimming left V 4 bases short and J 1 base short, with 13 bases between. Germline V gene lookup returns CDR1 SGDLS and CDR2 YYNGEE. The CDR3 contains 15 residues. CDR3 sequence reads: CASSPNGGRTDTQYF. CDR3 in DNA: TGTGCCAGCAGCCCAAACGGGGGGCGCACAGATACGCAGTATTTT.

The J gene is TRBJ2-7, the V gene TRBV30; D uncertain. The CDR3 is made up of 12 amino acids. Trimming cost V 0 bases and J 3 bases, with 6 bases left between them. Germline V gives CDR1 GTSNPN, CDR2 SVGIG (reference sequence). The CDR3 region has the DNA TGTGCCTGGAGTGTATCGGTCTACGAGCAGTACTTC. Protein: CAWSVSVYEQYF.